This T cell receptor beta chain was captured by sequencing in a study of read filtering for tumor transcriptome and immune sequencing. On the study more broadly: About 8 patients were R-ISS I, approximately 15 were R-ISS II, roughly 7 were R-ISS III.

Whole-study results and caveats: Single-read clonotypes: about 82% of IR-seq clonotypes (about 3.5% of reads), 60% to 75% of RNA-seq clonotypes (roughly 49% of reads).

CDR1 is SGHRS and CDR2 is YFSETQ in the germline V gene. The J segment lost 3 bases and the V segment lost 4 bases, leaving 8 bases of the junction unmatched. This CDR3 spans 16 amino acids. A remark on this clonotype: Antigen specificity is unknown.

From roughly 0.4 ug of RNA, a library with molecular barcoded alpha/delta and beta/gamma adaptors was made. TCRdb re-called the reads through MiXCR, storing one row per CDR3 protein. Counted here are 45,000 to 55,000 distinct CDR3 sequences, approximately 12% occurring once; the ten biggest clones make up roughly 15%. The source material was a population of CD138-negative cells sorted from bone marrow. The source of this sequence is a donor over 35 with multiple myeloma. The chain recombines TRBV5-1 with TRBJ2-1; 9 nucleotides match TRBD1. The CDR3 nucleotides are TGCGCCAGCAGCCGCAACCGGGACAGGGACTACAATGAGCAGTTCTTC. It yields the protein CASSRNRDRDYNEQFF.